This T cell receptor beta chain originates from a study of spatial heterogeneity in lung cancer. CDR1 LGHNA and CDR2 YNFKEQ come from the germline V gene. V lost 0 bases to trimming and J lost 4 bases, with 13 bases between them. This CDR3 contains 15 residues. TCRdb analysed the 5' RACE reads with MiXCR anew, one entry per CDR3 protein. This table has roughly 70,000 distinct CDR3 sequences, 13% appearing once. This clonotype was counted only a few times. Time point here: sample taken at primary tumor resection. Unsorted whole RNA from tumor, nontumor lung or frozen PBMC underwent sequencing. Sequences were derived from PBMCs, sampled at surgery. The chain employs TRBV4-2 and TRBJ2-7; no reliable D call. The TCR originated in a male donor with early-stage non-small cell lung cancer. CDR3 in DNA: TGTGCCAGCAGCCAAGAGGGCAGAATCGGTTACGAGCAGTACTTC. It specifies CASSQEGRIGYEQYF.